The rows below give T cell receptor beta chains drawn from one sample of a study of radiation and T cells in renal cell carcinoma. Sequencing used immunoSEQ multiplex PCR; TCRdb keeps in-frame clones, though not all of them. The sample consists of about 120,000 clones, about 81% of them appearing once. The sample was blood, taken from a patient whose treatment included radiotherapy and nephrectomy. These receptors all stem from a woman aged 60 to 75 with renal cell carcinoma. CDR3s include the opening cysteine and the closing phenylalanine or tryptophan. D genes are given only for firm matches. A row's size may be missing; if present it is once, few, many or a size class.

abundance	j_gene	d_gene	v_gene	CDR3nt	CDR3aa
NA	TRBJ2-7	TRBD1	TRBV27	TGTGCCAGCAGTTCCCAGACCGCCGGGACAGGGGTCTACGAGCAGTACTTC	CASSSQTAGTGVYEQYF
NA	TRBJ2-5	NA	TRBV18	TGTGCCAGCTCACGCCCCGGGACCGCACAAGAGACCCAGTACTTC	CASSRPGTAQETQYF
NA	TRBJ1-1	NA	TRBV7-6	TGTGCCAGCAGCTTCACAGCGGTGAACACTGAAGCTTTCTTT	CASSFTAVNTEAFF
NA	TRBJ1-2	TRBD1	TRBV18	TGTGCCAGCTCTCCCGGGACAGACTATGGCTACACCTTC	CASSPGTDYGYTF
once	TRBJ2-7	NA	TRBV19	TGTGCCAGTAGTATAGCCGGGACAACTAGCTCCTACGAGCAGTACTTC	CASSIAGTTSSYEQYF
NA	TRBJ2-7	TRBD2	TRBV5-4	TGTGCCAGCAGCTTCGAGCGGGGGGGCCGGGGCGAGCAGTACTTC	CASSFERGGRGEQYF
NA	TRBJ1-1	NA	TRBV6-5	TGTGCCAGCAGCACCACGGGACTTTCAGAAGCTTTCTTT	CASSTTGLSEAFF
NA	TRBJ1-2	NA	TRBV6-1	TGTGCCAGCAGTGTAAGTTCGTCAGGTCCTACCTTC	CASSVSSSGPTF
NA	TRBJ2-3	NA	TRBV4-3	TGCGCCAGCAGCCAAGATGAAGGGGTCCTAGCGAAGGATTTT	CASSQDEGVLAKDF
NA	TRBJ1-1	NA	TRBV28	TGTGCCAGCAGCCTCAGGGTTGGCGGAGCTTTCTTT	CASSLRVGGAFF
NA	TRBJ2-2	TRBD2	TRBV10-2	TGCGCCAGCAGTGCGCTAGCGGGAGCCGGGGGAGCCGGGGAGCTGTTTTTT	CASSALAGAGGAGELFF
NA	TRBJ2-7	TRBD1	TRBV9	TGTGCCAGCAGCAGCCCCGGGACAGGGCCCTACGAGCAGTACTTC	CASSSPGTGPYEQYF
few	TRBJ2-7	TRBD1	TRBV7-9	TGTGCCAGCAGCCCCGGGACAGGGAACTACGAGCAGTACTTC	CASSPGTGNYEQYF
NA	TRBJ2-1	TRBD2	TRBV5-6	TGTGCCAGCAGCTCACTAGCGCCCCCACGGAATGAGCAGTTCTTC	CASSSLAPPRNEQFF
NA	TRBJ2-3	NA	TRBV27	TGTGCCAGCGGCCCTAGGGTTACTAGCACAGATACGCAGTATTTT	CASGPRVTSTDTQYF
NA	TRBJ1-2	NA	TRBV11-3	TGTGCCAGCAGCTCGGGGCCCAACTATGGCTACACCTTC	CASSSGPNYGYTF
NA	TRBJ2-3	NA	TRBV5-1	TGCGCCAGCAGCTTGGAGGGCAGATCTTCAGATACGCAGTATTTT	CASSLEGRSSDTQYF
NA	TRBJ1-3	TRBD1	TRBV6-5	TGTGCCAGCACCGCGGACAGGAGCTCTGGAAACACCATATATTTT	CASTADRSSGNTIYF
NA	TRBJ1-6	TRBD1	TRBV27	TGTGCCAGCAGTATGTGGGACAGGGCTTATTCACCCCTCCACTTT	CASSMWDRAYSPLHF
NA	TRBJ2-4	TRBD1	TRBV28	TGTGCCAGCAGTTCCATATACCCGGGACAGGGGGCCAAAAACATTCAGTACTTC	CASSSIYPGQGAKNIQYF
NA	TRBJ2-1	TRBD2	TRBV2	TGTGCCAGCAATAAGCGGGAGGGTACTCACAATGAGCAGTTCTTC	CASNKREGTHNEQFF
NA	TRBJ1-2	NA	TRBV10-3	TGTGCCATCAGTGAGTCGATGTACAGACCGAGCTACACCTTC	CAISESMYRPSYTF
NA	TRBJ2-5	TRBD2	TRBV19	TGTGCCAGTAGTATAAGGGGACTAGCGGGAGGTTCGGAGACCCAGTACTTC	CASSIRGLAGGSETQYF
NA	TRBJ2-1	TRBD2	TRBV28	TGTGCCACTCACCCGGGGAGGGTTGATGAGCAGTTCTTC	CATHPGRVDEQFF
few	TRBJ1-6	NA	TRBV27	TGTGCCAGCAGATCACAGGGATTCAATTCACCCCTCCACTTT	CASRSQGFNSPLHF
NA	TRBJ2-3	NA	TRBV7-9	TGTGCCAGCAGCTTAAAACGGGCGGGCACAGATACGCAGTATTTT	CASSLKRAGTDTQYF
NA	TRBJ2-3	NA	TRBV1	TGCACCAGCAGCCAAGATCAGCGGGGGGGAAACACAGATACGCAGTATTTT	CTSSQDQRGGNTDTQYF
NA	TRBJ2-2	TRBD2	TRBV6-4	TGTGCCAGCAGTCGGGACTATATCACCGGGGAGCTGTTTTTT	CASSRDYITGELFF
NA	TRBJ1-4	TRBD1	TRBV25-1	TGTGCCAGCAGTCCTGGGAACAGGGGAGTTGAAAAACTGTTTTTT	CASSPGNRGVEKLFF
NA	TRBJ1-6	NA	TRBV7-6	TGTGCCAGCAGCTTAGATCCCCCCGGAACTTTATCACCCCTCCACTTT	CASSLDPPGTLSPLHF
NA	TRBJ2-1	TRBD1	TRBV7-3	TGTGCCAGCAGCTTAAGACGGACAGGCGGGCAGTTCTTC	CASSLRRTGGQFF
NA	TRBJ2-5	NA	TRBV5-1	TGCGCCAGCAGTTTGGCCACTGGGGACCCTCGTCAAGAGACCCAGTACTTC	CASSLATGDPRQETQYF
NA	TRBJ2-7	TRBD2	TRBV5-8	TGTGCCAGCAGCCCGCCTCTACTAGCGGACAAATACGAGCAGTACTTC	CASSPPLLADKYEQYF
NA	TRBJ1-1	TRBD1	TRBV28	TGTGCCAGCAGTTGGGGGACAGGGCTAACTGAAGCTTTCTTT	CASSWGTGLTEAFF
NA	TRBJ2-7	NA	TRBV29-1	TGCAGCGTTGTCGGGACCGGACACGAGGACGAGCAGTACTTC	CSVVGTGHEDEQYF
NA	TRBJ2-3	NA	TRBV7-2	TGTGCCAGCAGTCGGGATCTCTTGACAGATACGCAGTATTTT	CASSRDLLTDTQYF
NA	TRBJ1-2	NA	TRBV29-1	TGCAGCGCCCCTTGGCCGATGAACTATGGCTACACCTTC	CSAPWPMNYGYTF
NA	TRBJ2-3	TRBD2	TRBV5-1	TGCGCCAGCAGCTTAAGCGGGGGCGCAGATACGCAGTATTTT	CASSLSGGADTQYF
NA	TRBJ2-7	TRBD2	TRBV7-9	TGTGCCAGCAGCTTAGTTGGGGGGGACGAGCAGTACTTC	CASSLVGGDEQYF
NA	TRBJ2-3	NA	TRBV7-3	TGTGCCAGCAGCCCCTGGGGTAGCACAGATACGCAGTATTTT	CASSPWGSTDTQYF
NA	TRBJ1-1	NA	TRBV7-2	TGTGCCAGCAGCTTAGCGCTAAAGAACACTGAAGCTTTCTTT	CASSLALKNTEAFF
NA	TRBJ2-5	TRBD1	TRBV15	TGTGCCACCTTCCACCGGGACAGGGGGCTAGAGACCCAGTACTTC	CATFHRDRGLETQYF